These 21 T cell receptor beta chains share one sample of origin, sequenced in a study of T cell repertoires in cytomegalovirus infection. TCRdb itself ran the reads through MiXCR, one entry per CDR3 protein. The table lists about 830,000 distinct CDR3 sequences, approximately 30% of them singletons. Antigens of these TCRs are unknown. The source was cultured CD8+ T cells from PBMCs, collected from culture after CMV antigen stimulation. The receptors shown here come from a human donor in good health (CMV status not recorded). Some clones in this sample may be carry-over from other donors' samples.

This clonotype was counted a few times. The V and J genes are TRBV6-2 or TRBV6-3 and TRBJ2-2, with D unresolved. V was shortened by 3 bases and J by 2 bases, with 4 bases between the two germline ends. The germline V gene has CDR1 MNHEY and CDR2 SVGEGT. The CDR3 runs 13 residues. The CDR3 loop is CASSYENTGELFF. CDR3 DNA sequence: TGTGCCAGCAGTTATGAAAACACCGGGGAGCTGTTTTTT.

This clonotype came up a few times. CDR3 loop: CASSSGFYGEKLFF. CDR3 coding DNA: TGTGCCAGCAGTTCGGGGTTTTACGGAGAAAAACTGTTTTTT. The genes are TRBV12-3 or TRBV12-4 and TRBJ1-4; D call uncertain. CDR3 length: 14 residues. V shed 4 bases and J shed 8 bases, with 14 bases lying between them.

V is TRBV20-1 and J is TRBJ1-1, with D uncertain. V was clipped by 1 base and J by 2 bases, with 8 bases between them. Germline V gene sequence: CDR1 DFQATT, CDR2 SNEGSKA (reference sequence). The CDR3 consists of 13 residues. In DNA, the CDR3 is TGCAGTGCTAGAGGGGCCTTTAACACTGAAGCTTTCTTT. Its protein product is CSARGAFNTEAFF.

This clonotype was seen a handful of times. This sequence joins TRBV5-4 and TRBJ2-5; unclear D gene. Germline V gene sequence: CDR1 SGHNT, CDR2 YYREEE (reference sequence). The CDR3 loop spans 16 amino acids. V gave up 4 bases and J gave up 1 base, with 17 bases separating them. CDR3 coding DNA: TGTGCCAGCAGCCTTCGAGACGGTCGATTCCAAGAGACCCAGTACTTC. It yields the protein CASSLRDGRFQETQYF.

The chain links TRBV27 to TRBJ2-6; D is uncertain. This CDR3 region has 15 residues. CDR1 and CDR2 (germline): MNHEY, SMNVEV (reference sequence). V lost 2 bases and J lost 2, with 7 bases in between. CDR3 sequence: CASSLLGPGANVLTF. The DNA of the CDR3 is TGTGCCAGCAGTTTACTTGGACCTGGGGCCAACGTCCTGACTTTC.

The chain is built from TRBV24-1 and TRBJ1-5; D uncertain. The CDR3 consists of 15 residues. V was trimmed by 4 bases and J by 6 bases, leaving 15 bases between them. Looked up from germline, CDR1 is KGHDR and CDR2 is SFDVKD. In nucleotides, the CDR3 is TGTGCCACCAGTGACCGGGAAGGAGGTGGTCAGCCCCAGCATTTT. It specifies CATSDREGGGQPQHF.

In this sample, this clonotype turned up a few times. The chain recombines TRBV6-2 or TRBV6-3 with TRBJ2-5; possible D gene TRBD2, 6 bases. The ends were cut back, 4 bases at V and 1 base at J, with 10 bases in the middle. CDR3 length: 14 residues. Germline CDR1 is MNHEY and CDR2 is SVGEGT. The CDR3 DNA sequence: TGTGCCAGCAGTTCGGGGGACCGCCAAGAGACCCAGTACTTC. It yields the protein CASSSGDRQETQYF.

This clonotype was seen repeatedly, ten times or more. The chain combines TRBV7-2 with TRBJ2-6; D remains ambiguous. V was clipped by 5 bases and J by 0 bases, with 17 bases between them. The CDR3 has 18 residues. Per germline, CDR1 SGHTA and CDR2 FQGNSA. CDR3 nucleotides: TGTGCCAGCAGCCCCCGATCCGGGCCGCGCTCTGGGGCCAACGTCCTGACTTTC. It translates to CASSPRSGPRSGANVLTF.

A single count supports this clonotype. Its ends do not fully match the called genes, so a read error is possible. The V and J genes are TRBV7-6 and TRBJ1-2; no definite D call. Per the germline V gene, CDR1 is SGHVS and CDR2 is FNYEAQ. The CDR3 length is 12 residues. DNA of the CDR3: TGTGACAGCAGCTTTTTTGGGGATGGCTACACCTTC. Its protein product is CDSSFFGDGYTF.

Only a few counts were recorded for this clonotype. The CDR3 DNA follows: TGTGCCAGCAGTTTATGGATTACTAGCACAGATACGCAGTATTTT. Protein: CASSLWITSTDTQYF. The V call is TRBV27, the J call TRBJ2-3; D not resolved. Germline CDR1 is MNHEY and CDR2 is SMNVEV (reference sequence). The CDR3 is 15 residues long. The V and J ends lost 1 base and 0 bases respectively, with 8 bases between them.

This clonotype was observed a handful of times. The CDR3 reads CASSSAGLAGETQYF. For the CDR3, the DNA is TGTGCCAGCAGCTCTGCCGGACTAGCGGGGGAGACCCAGTACTTC. The chain uses TRBV7-9 and TRBJ2-5, with 12 bases matching TRBD2. The CDR3 covers 15 residues. With 4 bases clipped from V and 5 bases from J, the junction kept 5 bases outside the gene matches. The germline CDR1 and CDR2 sequences are SEHNR and FQNEAQ (reference sequence).

This chain links TRBV19 with TRBJ2-5, with TRBD2 identical over 8 bases. The CDR3 totals 17 residues. Germline CDR1 LNHDA, CDR2 SQIVND (reference sequence). The J segment lost 2 bases and the V segment lost 5 bases, leaving 13 bases of the junction unmatched. The CDR3 protein is CASSVRSASGLQETQYF. DNA of the CDR3: TGTGCCAGTAGTGTCCGATCGGCTAGCGGGCTACAAGAGACCCAGTACTTC.

The rearrangement uses TRBV19 and TRBJ2-3; a possible D gene is TRBD2 (6 bases). The CDR3 length is 14 residues. The germline gives CDR1 LNHDA, CDR2 SQIVND (reference sequence). The ends were cut back, 5 bases at V and 2 bases at J, with 11 bases in the middle. CDR3 DNA: TGTGCCAGTAGTTTGAGCGGGTTCACAGATACGCAGTATTTT. Protein sequence: CASSLSGFTDTQYF. Variable domain in full (rest from reference TRBV19 and TRBJ2-3): DGGITQSPKYLFRKEGQNVTLSCEQNLNHDAMYWYRQDPGQGLRLIYYSQIVNDFQKGDIAEGYSVSREKKESFPLTVTSAQKNPTAFYLCASSLSGFTDTQYFGPGTRLTVL.

The CDR3 nucleotides are TGTGCCAGCAGCCAGTGGACTAGCGGGAATACCGGGGAGCTGTTTTTT. This codes for CASSQWTSGNTGELFF. The chain uses TRBV4-2 and TRBJ2-2; TRBD2 matches 12 bases. V dropped 3 bases and J dropped 5; count of bases not matched to a gene: 4. The CDR3 runs to 16 residues. The germline CDR1 and CDR2 sequences are LGHNA and YNFKEQ.

There are many counts of this clonotype. The chain joins TRBV7-2 to TRBJ2-2; TRBD2 is a possible D gene (5 bases). Per germline, CDR1 SGHTA and CDR2 FQGNSA. The CDR3 length is 14 residues. Trimming pared 3 bases from V and 3 bases from J, leaving 8 bases between. For the CDR3, the DNA is TGTGCCAGCAGCTTCGGACTCTACACCGGGGAGCTGTTTTTT. It is translated as CASSFGLYTGELFF.

The chain recombines TRBV7-8 with TRBJ1-1; 7 bases line up with TRBD1. This CDR3 contains 14 residues. Germline loops: CDR1 SGHVS, CDR2 FQNEAQ. Trimming removed 3 bases from V and 2 bases from J; junction bases left unmatched: 3. The CDR3 protein is CASSFYRGNTEAFF. The DNA of the CDR3 is TGTGCCAGCAGCTTCTACAGGGGCAACACTGAAGCTTTCTTT. The full variable domain, in which reference TRBV7-8 and TRBJ1-1 provide the parts outside the CDR3, is GAGVSQSPRYKVAKRGQDVALRCDPISGHVSLFWYQQALGQGPEFLTYFQNEAQLDKSGLPSDRFFAERPEGSVSTLKIQRTQQEDSAVYLCASSFYRGNTEAFFGQGTRLTVV.

This clonotype was counted between two and nine times. The rearrangement uses TRBV6-5 and TRBJ1-1; 9 positions match TRBD1. Germline CDR1 MNHEY, CDR2 SVGAGI. The CDR3 is 16 residues long. Trimming cost V 0 bases and J 4 bases; bases outside gene matches: 6. The DNA of the CDR3 is TGTGCCAGCAGTTACTCGACAGGGGGTTGGGGCACTGAAGCTTTCTTT. Residues: CASSYSTGGWGTEAFF.

The rearrangement uses TRBV7-4 and TRBJ1-1; no clear D gene. Trimming took off 4 bases at V and 7 bases at J, with 16 bases between the two ends. The CDR3 contains 14 residues. The V gene's germline CDR1 is SGHVT and CDR2 SQSDAQ. The CDR3 is CASSSPLWVDEAFF. In DNA form, the CDR3 reads TGTGCCAGCAGCTCGCCCCTCTGGGTGGATGAAGCTTTCTTT.

V is TRBV4-3 and J is TRBJ1-2; D uncertain. V lost 4 bases, J lost 4 bases, and 16 bases lay in between. The germline V gene has CDR1 LGHNA and CDR2 YSLEER. This CDR3 is 15 amino acids long. CDR3 loop: CASSLWRETLYGYTF. CDR3 DNA: TGCGCCAGCAGCCTTTGGCGAGAGACGCTCTATGGCTACACCTTC.

This clonotype was detected many times. DNA for the CDR3: TGCGCCAGCAGCCAAGGTCGCAGGGAAAATCAGCCCCAGCATTTT. It encodes CASSQGRRENQPQHF. This rearrangement joins TRBV4-1 to TRBJ1-5, with TRBD1 as a possible D gene (5 bases). V was clipped by 1 base and J by 4 bases, with 11 bases between them. The CDR3 length is 15 residues. Germline V lookup: CDR1 MGHRA, CDR2 YSYEKL.

The gene calls are TRBV7-6 and TRBJ2-1; perhaps TRBD2 as D (6 bases). CDR1 is SGHVS, CDR2 FNYEAQ, per germline. This CDR3 region has 15 residues. Trimming pared 4 bases from V and 9 bases from J, leaving 19 bases between. CDR3 DNA: TGTGCCAGCAGCTCGCCTCTAGCGAGGTACGGTGAGCAGTTCTTC. Its protein product is CASSSPLARYGEQFF. The full variable domain, its missing parts supplied by reference TRBV7-6 and TRBJ2-1, is GAGVSQSPRYKVTKRGQDVALRCDPISGHVSLYWYRQALGQGPEFLTYFNYEAQQDKSGLPNDRFSAERPEGSISTLTIQRTEQRDSAMYRCASSSPLARYGEQFFGPGTRLTVL.